A selection of T cell receptor beta chains follows, all from one sample in a study of cytomegalovirus exposure and HLA in healthy donors. The assay was immunoSEQ multiplex PCR, and TCRdb's table has in-frame clones only and misses some. The table has more than 95,000 clones, roughly 95% seen once. Sequenced input: PBMCs. Every receptor here comes from a man younger than 35 in good health and CMV-seronegative. Both conserved end residues are part of each CDR3.

>TRBV7-2|TRBJ2-5
CASSRSNLRTSGLQETQYF
>TRBV7-9|TRBJ2-4
CASSSGQVVDIQYF
>TRBV10-1|TRBJ1-1
CASRRNPGRDTEAFF
>TRBV7-3|TRBJ2-6
CASSGRSGANVLTF
>TRBV2|TRBJ2-5
CASRRQGATGETQYF
>TRBV27|TRBJ1-1
CASSTTPNTEAFF
>TRBV28|TRBJ1-3
CASSPPDRNTIYF
>TRBV5-1|TRBJ2-5
CASSAASGETQYF
>TRBV27|TRBJ1-4
CASSLIGGTEKLFF
>TRBV11-3|TRBJ2-1
CASSGRLDNEQFF